Following are 6 T cell receptor beta chains from one sample sequenced in a study of T cell responses to AZD1222 COVID-19 vaccine. The assay was immunoSEQ multiplex PCR, and TCRdb's table has in-frame clones only and misses some. This table has some 150,000 clones, approximately 88% appearing once. This material consisted of peripheral blood, taken 28 days after the second AZD1222 dose. Source of these receptors: an adult who received the AZD1222 COVID-19 vaccine.

The chain uses TRBV6-1 and TRBJ2-7; D remains unclear. Trimming left V 4 bases short and J 2 bases short, with 9 bases between. The CDR3 contains 13 residues. Germline CDR1 is MNHNS and CDR2 is SASEGT. This CDR3 reads CASSVAQPYEQYF. In DNA form, the CDR3 reads TGTGCCAGCAGTGTAGCACAGCCCTACGAGCAGTACTTC.

This rearrangement joins TRBV27 to TRBJ1-1; D is possibly TRBD1 (6 bases). This CDR3 is 13 amino acids long. Germline lookup yields CDR1 MNHEY and CDR2 SMNVEV (reference sequence). Trimming left V 3 bases short and J 5 bases short, with 10 bases between. The CDR3, as DNA: TGTGCCAGCAGTTTTGAGGGGGTGACTGAAGCTTTCTTT. As protein: CASSFEGVTEAFF.

In its sample, this clone was seen many times. The chain uses TRBV7-6 and TRBJ2-1; 9 bases are a match to TRBD2. The CDR3 sequence is 18 residues long. With V trimmed by 1 base and J by 6 bases, 13 bases remained unmatched. Per the germline V gene, CDR1 is SGHVS and CDR2 is FNYEAQ. This CDR3 reads CASSLVAGPGLASNEQFF. For the CDR3, the DNA is TGTGCCAGCAGCTTAGTGGCCGGACCGGGACTAGCCTCCAATGAGCAGTTCTTC.

The chain has TRBV6-2 or TRBV6-3 and TRBJ1-1, with unresolved D. The CDR3 extends over 14 amino acids. V lost 1 base, J lost 1 base, and 7 bases lay in between. Germline V CDR1 and CDR2: MNHEY, SVGEGT. The CDR3 reads CASSYLLGNTEAFF. DNA for the CDR3: TGTGCCAGCAGTTACTTGTTAGGGAACACTGAAGCTTTCTTT.

The rearrangement links TRBV7-3 to TRBJ1-4, with a possible D match to TRBD1 (5 bases). Germline V gene data show CDR1 as SGHTA and CDR2 as FQGTGA. V was cut by 5 bases and J by 6 bases, with 16 bases left in between. This CDR3 region has 15 residues. The CDR3 DNA follows: TGTGCCAGCAGCCCCCCCGGGCGGGGGGATGAAAAACTGTTTTTT. Translated: CASSPPGRGDEKLFF.

This clone was detected only once. V gene TRBV9 combines with J gene TRBJ2-2, with 7 bases that match TRBD2. V was clipped by 6 bases and J by 5 bases; unmatched bases: 7. CDR3 length: 14 residues. Germline values: CDR1 SGDLS, CDR2 YYNGEE. The CDR3 nucleotides read TGTGCCAGCACCCCTTCGGGGGGTACCGGGGAGCTGTTTTTT. It codes for CASTPSGGTGELFF.